This T cell receptor (beta chain) emerged from a study of blood T cell repertoires in COVID-19. As for the study in general: Material from acute and convalescent COVID-19 was sourced from the United States, Italy and Spain. PBMCs, B-cell-depleted T cells, or T cells provided the cDNA or gDNA that made up the material.

Authors' processing steps: Amplifying reference gene primers gave estimates of nucleated cell counts. The method was immunoSEQ multiplex PCR; TCRdb's version includes in-frame clones alone and lacks a portion of them. For V, J and clone size, that table is used; D and trimming come from the DNA. Seen here are about 45,000 clones, 90% observed once, and the top ten hold around 19%. V lost 6 bases, J lost 6 bases, and 14 bases lay in between. The CDR3 length is 13 residues. Germline assignment: CDR1 LNHDA and CDR2 SQIVND (reference sequence). The sequence was collected from an older man with active COVID-19. The chain recombines TRBV19 with TRBJ1-2, with a weak D call TRBD1 (6 bases). Sequenced sample: peripheral blood. The CDR3: CASSSGAADGYTF. The CDR3 DNA is TGTGCCAGTAGCTCAGGGGCCGCGGATGGCTACACCTTC.